One sample yielded the 4 T cell receptor beta chains listed below, sequenced in a study of T cell changes during pregnancy in multiple sclerosis. The assay was immunoSEQ multiplex PCR, and TCRdb's table has in-frame clones only and misses some. This sample has around 50,000 clones, with around nine tenths found just once. Sequencing was done on a sample of peripheral blood from another person, used as feeder cells. The receptors were sampled from a human donor whose cells served as feeder cells for cultures in a pregnancy study.

V and J are TRBV14 and TRBJ1-2; D unresolved. Germline loops: CDR1 SGHDN, CDR2 FVKESK. This CDR3 region has 14 residues. Trimming removed 1 base at V and 4 bases at J, with 10 bases between. This CDR3 is CASSQVTGIYGYTF. The CDR3 DNA sequence: TGTGCCAGCAGCCAAGTTACCGGGATCTATGGCTACACCTTC.

The V gene is TRBV30, the J gene TRBJ2-1; D gene unclear. The CDR3 extends over 15 amino acids. V lost 3 bases, J lost 0 bases, and 12 bases lay in between. Germline values: CDR1 GTSNPN, CDR2 SVGIG (reference sequence). This CDR3 is CAWRLTGSSYNEQFF. In DNA form, the CDR3 reads TGTGCCTGGAGACTAACGGGCAGCTCCTACAATGAGCAGTTCTTC.

This chain joins TRBV7-2 and TRBJ1-2; D may be TRBD1 (6 bases). The CDR3 covers 18 residues. CDR1 and CDR2 (germline): SGHTA, FQGNSA. Trimming took off 3 bases at V and 2 bases at J, with 22 bases between the two ends. The CDR3 DNA reads as TGTGCCAGCAGCTTGGGACCCGATCCGGGACAAGGAAACTATGGCTACACCTTC. It specifies CASSLGPDPGQGNYGYTF.

V usage is TRBV5-4 and J usage is TRBJ1-1; D is unclear. Per the germline V gene, CDR1 is SGHNT and CDR2 is YYREEE (reference sequence). This CDR3 region has 13 residues. The germline V and J ends were trimmed by 0 bases and 9 bases, with 12 bases remaining between them. The CDR3 loop is CASSLESGFQAFF. CDR3 DNA sequence: TGTGCCAGCAGCTTGGAGTCTGGGTTTCAAGCTTTCTTT.